The T cell receptor (beta chain) under discussion was sequenced for a study of T cells after yellow fever vaccination. The wider study: The fractions with low cell numbers were processed using SMART-Seq v4 Ultra Low Input. Study conclusions and caveats: A weaker secondary response peaked on day 5, the primary on day 15. High-abundance clonotypes from the bulk population could contaminate FACS-sorted repertoires.

Note on this clonotype: The antigen is undetermined.

V was trimmed by 5 bases and J by 0 bases, leaving 11 bases between them. This CDR3 has 16 residues. Per the germline V gene, CDR1 is SGHVS and CDR2 is FNYEAQ. MiXCR, applied by TCRdb to the 5' RACE reads, yields one record per CDR3 protein. The table has some 320,000 distinct CDR3 sequences, over 4% seen once; the top ten hold approximately 23%. This receptor was taken from a man between 18 and 29 years old who received the YFV17D yellow fever vaccine. The chain has TRBV7-6 and TRBJ2-6; D perhaps matches TRBD1 (5 bases). This specimen consisted of PBMCs, obtained 5 days after the yellow fever booster vaccination. CDR3 sequence: CASSLQVSSGANVLTF. CDR3 nucleotides: TGTGCCAGCAGCCTACAGGTTTCCTCTGGGGCCAACGTCCTGACTTTC.